The T cell receptor (beta chain) under discussion was sequenced for a study of CDR3 diversity in severe acne. This clonotype has ten or more counts. CDR1 is SQVTM and CDR2 is ANQGSEA in the germline V gene. The V end lost 8 bases, the J end lost 0 bases, and 14 bases lay between the germline ends. CDR3 length equals 14 residues. In TCRdb, the PCR reads were re-called with MiXCR into one record per CDR3 protein. The table has around 100,000 distinct CDR3 sequences, about half seen once. The genes are TRBV29-1 and TRBJ2-1, with D possibly called TRBD1 or TRBD2 (5 bases each). The sample taken for sequencing was blood. The receptor's source is a male donor with acne. The CDR3 loop is CSPGWGSSYNEQFF. In DNA form, the CDR3 reads TGCAGCCCCGGGTGGGGGAGCTCCTACAATGAGCAGTTCTTC.